This TCR beta chain derives from a study of metastatic and nonmetastatic thyroid tumors. There are many counts of this clone. Its target is not known. Prior to thyroid surgery, none of the patients had received any treatment. Study results and limitations: Malignant tumors reportedly showed significantly higher TCR beta diversity than benign nodules in both blood and tumor.

Germline values: CDR1 SGHDT, CDR2 YYEEEE. The CDR3 length is 15 residues. V was trimmed by 0 bases and J by 3 bases, leaving 10 bases between them. Source study methods: A papillary thyroid cancer distant-metastasis classifier was built from CDR3 differences across clinicopathological groups. TCRdb reanalyzed the PCR reads with MiXCR. TCRdb, not the authors, supplied the V and J calls. The data hold over 11,000 clones, with 23% observed a single time. Input material: blood. The sequence derives from a female donor with papillary thyroid cancer or a benign thyroid nodule (not recorded which). Some clones in this sample may be carry-over from other donors' samples. This chain joins TRBV5-6 and TRBJ1-5; no clear D gene. This CDR3 reads CASSLAGGYNQPQHF. In DNA, the CDR3 is TGTGCCAGCAGCTTGGCCGGCGGATACAATCAGCCCCAGCATTTT.